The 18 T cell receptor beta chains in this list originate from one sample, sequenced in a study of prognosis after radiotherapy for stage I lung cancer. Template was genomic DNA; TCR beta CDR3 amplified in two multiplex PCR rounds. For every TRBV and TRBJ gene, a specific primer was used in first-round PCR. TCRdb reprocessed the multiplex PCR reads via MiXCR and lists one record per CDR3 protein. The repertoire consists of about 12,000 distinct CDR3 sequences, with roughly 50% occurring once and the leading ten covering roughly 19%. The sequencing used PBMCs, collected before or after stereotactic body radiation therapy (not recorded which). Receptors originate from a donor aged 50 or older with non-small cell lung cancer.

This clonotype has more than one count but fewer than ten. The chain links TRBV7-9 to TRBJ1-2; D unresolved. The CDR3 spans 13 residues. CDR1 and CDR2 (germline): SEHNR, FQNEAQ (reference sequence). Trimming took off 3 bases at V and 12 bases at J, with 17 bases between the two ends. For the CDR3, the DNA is TGTGCCAGCAGCTTGGAGGACGGTTTCCGGGACACCTTC. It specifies CASSLEDGFRDTF.

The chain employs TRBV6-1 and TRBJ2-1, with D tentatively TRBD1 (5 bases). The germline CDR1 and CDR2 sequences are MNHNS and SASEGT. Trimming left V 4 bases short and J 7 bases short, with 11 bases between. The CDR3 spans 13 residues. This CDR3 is CASSGRVFNEQFF. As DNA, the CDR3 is TGTGCCAGCAGTGGCAGGGTTTTTAATGAGCAGTTCTTC.

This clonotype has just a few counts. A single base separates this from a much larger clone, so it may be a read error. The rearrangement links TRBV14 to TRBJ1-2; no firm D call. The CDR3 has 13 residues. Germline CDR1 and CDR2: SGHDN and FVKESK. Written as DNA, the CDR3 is TGTGCCTGCAGCCAAGGACTGGGATATGGCTACACCTTC. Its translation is CACSQGLGYGYTF. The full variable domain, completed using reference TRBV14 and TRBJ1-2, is EAGVTQFPSHSVIEKGQTVTLRCDPISGHDNLYWYRRVMGKEIKFLLHFVKESKQDESGMPNNRFLAERTGGTYSTLKVQPAELEDSGVYFCACSQGLGYGYTFGSGTRLTVV.

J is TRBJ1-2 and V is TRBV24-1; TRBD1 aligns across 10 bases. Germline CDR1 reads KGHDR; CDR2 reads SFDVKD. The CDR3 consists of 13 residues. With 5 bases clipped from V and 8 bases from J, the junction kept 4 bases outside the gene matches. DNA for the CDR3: TGTGCCACCAGTGGACAGGGGGCTTGGGGCTACACCTTC. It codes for CATSGQGAWGYTF.

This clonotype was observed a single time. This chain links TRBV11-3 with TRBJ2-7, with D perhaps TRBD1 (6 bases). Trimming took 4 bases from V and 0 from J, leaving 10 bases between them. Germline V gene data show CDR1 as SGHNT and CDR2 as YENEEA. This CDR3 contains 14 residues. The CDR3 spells CASSSRGGSYEQYF. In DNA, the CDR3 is TGTGCCAGCAGCTCCCGAGGGGGCTCCTACGAGCAGTACTTC.

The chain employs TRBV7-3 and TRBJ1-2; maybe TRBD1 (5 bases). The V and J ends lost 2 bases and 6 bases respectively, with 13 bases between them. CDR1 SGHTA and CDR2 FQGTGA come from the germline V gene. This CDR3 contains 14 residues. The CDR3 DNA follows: TGTGCCAGCAGCTTAGCGCGGGGGGAACATGGCTACACCTTC. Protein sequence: CASSLARGEHGYTF.

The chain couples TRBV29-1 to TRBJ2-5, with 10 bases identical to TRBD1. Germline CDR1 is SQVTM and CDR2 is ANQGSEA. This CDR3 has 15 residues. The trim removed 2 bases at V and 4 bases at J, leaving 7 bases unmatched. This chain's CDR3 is CSVEYDRGRSETQYF. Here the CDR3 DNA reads TGCAGCGTTGAATACGACAGGGGGCGTTCAGAGACCCAGTACTTC.

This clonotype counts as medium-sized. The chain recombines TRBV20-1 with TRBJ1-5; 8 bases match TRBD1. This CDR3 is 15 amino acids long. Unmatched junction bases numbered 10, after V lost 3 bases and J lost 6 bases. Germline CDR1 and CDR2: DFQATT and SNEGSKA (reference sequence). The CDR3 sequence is CSARPMDRDLQPQHF. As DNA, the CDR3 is TGCAGTGCTAGGCCGATGGACAGGGACCTTCAGCCCCAGCATTTT.

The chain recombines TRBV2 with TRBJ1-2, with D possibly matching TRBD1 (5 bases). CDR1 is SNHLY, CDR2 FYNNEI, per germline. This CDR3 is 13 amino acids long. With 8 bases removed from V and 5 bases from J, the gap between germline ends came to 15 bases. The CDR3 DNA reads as TGTGCCAGCTGGGTGGAGGGGTGGTATGGCTACACCTTC. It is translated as CASWVEGWYGYTF.

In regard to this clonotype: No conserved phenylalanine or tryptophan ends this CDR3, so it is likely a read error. CDR3 loop: CASSGGLYEQYL. As DNA, the CDR3 is TGTGCCAGCAGTGGTGGACTTTACGAGCAGTACCTC. This chain joins TRBV2 and TRBJ2-7; perhaps TRBD2 as D (5 bases). Germline-derived CDR1 and CDR2 are SNHLY and FYNNEI. This CDR3 has 12 residues. V was clipped by 4 bases and J by 4 bases, with 8 bases between them.

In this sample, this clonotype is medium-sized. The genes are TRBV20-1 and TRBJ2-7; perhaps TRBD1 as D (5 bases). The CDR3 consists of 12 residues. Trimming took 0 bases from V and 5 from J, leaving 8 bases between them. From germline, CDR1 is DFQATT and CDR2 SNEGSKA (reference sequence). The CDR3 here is CSAREGAHEQYF. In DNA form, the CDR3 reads TGCAGTGCTAGAGAAGGGGCCCACGAGCAGTACTTC.

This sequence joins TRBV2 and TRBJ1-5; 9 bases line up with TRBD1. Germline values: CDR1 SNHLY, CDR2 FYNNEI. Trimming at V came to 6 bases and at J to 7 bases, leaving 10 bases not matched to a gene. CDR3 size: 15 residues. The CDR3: CASREQPGQGQPQHF. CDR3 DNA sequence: TGTGCCAGCAGGGAACAACCGGGACAGGGACAGCCCCAGCATTTT.

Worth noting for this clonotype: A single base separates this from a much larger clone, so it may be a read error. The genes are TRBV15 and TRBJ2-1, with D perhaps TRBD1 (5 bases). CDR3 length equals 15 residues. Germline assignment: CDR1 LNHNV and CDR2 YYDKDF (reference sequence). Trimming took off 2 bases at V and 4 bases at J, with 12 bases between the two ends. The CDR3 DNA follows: TGTGCCACCAGCAGAAGACAGTATGTTTACAATGAGCAGTTCTTC. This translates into CATSRRQYVYNEQFF.

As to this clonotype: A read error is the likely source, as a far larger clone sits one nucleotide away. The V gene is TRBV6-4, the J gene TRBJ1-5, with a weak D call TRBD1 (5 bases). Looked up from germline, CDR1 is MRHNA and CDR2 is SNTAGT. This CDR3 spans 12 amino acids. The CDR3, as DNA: TGTGCCAGCAGTCGGACGGGGCAGCACCAGCATTTT. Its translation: CASSRTGQHQHF.

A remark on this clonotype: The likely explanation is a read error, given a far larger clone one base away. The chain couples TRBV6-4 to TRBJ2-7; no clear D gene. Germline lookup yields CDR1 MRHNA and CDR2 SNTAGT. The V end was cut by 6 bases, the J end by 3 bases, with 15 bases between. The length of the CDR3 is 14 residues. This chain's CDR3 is CASRVDMGGYEQYF. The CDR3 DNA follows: TGTGCCAGCAGAGTTGACATGGGCGGCTACGAGCAGTACTTC.

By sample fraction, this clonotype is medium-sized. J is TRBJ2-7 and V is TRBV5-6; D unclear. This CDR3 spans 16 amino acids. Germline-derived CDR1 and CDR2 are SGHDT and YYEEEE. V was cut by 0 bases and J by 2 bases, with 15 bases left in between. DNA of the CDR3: TGTGCCAGCAGCTTGGCCCTAACAGAGATAGCCTACGAGCAGTACTTC. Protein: CASSLALTEIAYEQYF.

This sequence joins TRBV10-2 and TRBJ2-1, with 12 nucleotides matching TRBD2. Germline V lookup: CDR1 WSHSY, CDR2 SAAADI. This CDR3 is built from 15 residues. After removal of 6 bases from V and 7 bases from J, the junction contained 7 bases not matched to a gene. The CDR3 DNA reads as TGCGCCAGCAGCCCAACTAGCGGGAGGCTGAATGAGCAGTTCTTC. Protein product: CASSPTSGRLNEQFF.

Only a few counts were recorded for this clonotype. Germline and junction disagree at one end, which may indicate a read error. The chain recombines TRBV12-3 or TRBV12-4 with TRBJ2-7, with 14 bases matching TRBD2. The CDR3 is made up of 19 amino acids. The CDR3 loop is CASSLGTGTSGRRGYEQYF. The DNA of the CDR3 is TGTGCCAGCAGTTTAGGAACAGGGACTAGCGGGAGAAGGGGCTACGAGCAGTACTTT.